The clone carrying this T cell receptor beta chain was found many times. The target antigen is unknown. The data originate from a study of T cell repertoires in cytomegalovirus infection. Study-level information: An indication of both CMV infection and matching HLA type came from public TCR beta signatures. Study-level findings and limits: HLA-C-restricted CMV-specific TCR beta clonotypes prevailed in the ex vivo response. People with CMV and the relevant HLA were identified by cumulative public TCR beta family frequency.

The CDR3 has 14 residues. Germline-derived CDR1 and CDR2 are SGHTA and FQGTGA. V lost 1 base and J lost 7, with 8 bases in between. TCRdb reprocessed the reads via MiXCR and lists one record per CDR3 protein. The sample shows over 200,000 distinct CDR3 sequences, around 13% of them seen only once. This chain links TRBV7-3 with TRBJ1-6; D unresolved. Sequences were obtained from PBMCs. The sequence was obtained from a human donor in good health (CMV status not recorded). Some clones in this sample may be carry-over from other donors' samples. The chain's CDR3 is CASSLNQRNSPLHF. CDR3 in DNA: TGTGCCAGCAGCTTAAACCAACGGAATTCACCCCTCCACTTT.